This T cell receptor (beta chain) comes out of a study of T cell responses to AZD1222 COVID-19 vaccine. Whole-study findings and limits: Most donors were white British and more were female, and clonal diversity was possibly underestimated. Baseline seropositivity occurred in only six AZD1222 recipients.

Using immunoSEQ multiplex PCR, the repertoire was profiled, and TCRdb retains in-frame clones only, with some absent. The table has under 170,000 clones, around 90% seen once. Per germline, CDR1 LGHNA and CDR2 YNFKEQ. Trimming stripped 1 base from V and 4 bases from J, with 17 bases between. This CDR3 contains 16 residues. Researchers grouped second doses given at about 4 or about 12 weeks into one pool. Notes on this clone: The target antigen is unknown.

The rearrangement joins TRBV4-2 to TRBJ2-7; no reliable D call. The receptor comes from an adult who received the AZD1222 COVID-19 vaccine. This material consisted of peripheral blood, taken 28 days after the second AZD1222 dose. As DNA, the CDR3 is TGTGCCAGCAGCCAAGTTGGGGAAGCCCGTGGGTACGAGCAGTACTTC. Protein sequence: CASSQVGEARGYEQYF.